This T cell receptor (beta chain) was identified during a study of blood T cell repertoires in COVID-19. Looked up from germline, CDR1 is SGHTS and CDR2 is YDEGEE. The length of the CDR3 is 16 residues. V trimming: 3 bases; J trimming: 0 bases; junction bases outside the gene matches: 6. As processed by the authors: By means of reference gene primer amplification, nucleated cell counts were estimated. Measured with immunoSEQ multiplex PCR; TCRdb has only the in-frame clones, and not every one. V and J calls and clone size follow that table, whereas D and trimming were derived from the DNA. The table records about 250,000 clones, around nine tenths of them present only once.

The receptor's source is a young man with active or convalescent COVID-19. Input material: peripheral blood. V gene TRBV5-8 combines with J gene TRBJ2-1; TRBD1 matches at 7 bases. The CDR3, as DNA: TGTGCCAGCAGCTCCATACAGGGGAGCTCCTACAATGAGCAGTTCTTC. It yields the protein CASSSIQGSSYNEQFF.